This entry describes one TCR beta chain. Its antigen is not identified. This entry comes from a study of cytomegalovirus exposure and HLA in healthy donors. The PCR made use of 60 Vbeta and 13 Jbeta primers. This table comes from immunoSEQ multiplex PCR, and its TCRdb copy is limited to in-frame clones, with some not included. The table for this sample gives about 65,000 clones. CDR1 and CDR2 (germline): SGHDN, FVKESK. This CDR3 contains 17 residues. The J segment lost 5 bases and the V segment lost 2 bases, leaving 6 bases of the junction unmatched. Study-wide results and limits: In an earlier analysis, in some 500 donors, most V segments appeared productive either ~87% or ~30% of the time. It was shown in a later analysis that HLA-associated TCR beta chains were more clonally expanded than other, equally common chains.

Sequences were obtained from PBMCs. This TCR came from a boy between 10 and 17 years old in good health and CMV-seronegative. The V gene is TRBV14, the J gene TRBJ2-2; 12 bases line up with TRBD2. CDR3 sequence: CASSQPQLAGGTGELFF. The CDR3 bases are TGTGCCAGCAGCCAACCCCAACTAGCGGGAGGAACCGGGGAGCTGTTTTTT.